The 12 T cell receptor beta chains given below trace back to one sample, sequenced in a study of CD8+CD57+ T cells in acquired aplastic anemia. Previously, flow cytometry had revealed CD8+CD57+ cell expansion in the patients chosen for sequencing. The template for TCR beta VDJ and CDR3 sequence profiling was genomic DNA. TCRdb recomputed calls from the reads with MiXCR, one row per CDR3 protein. The repertoire holds hundreds of thousands of distinct CDR3 sequences, with about a third as singletons. Sequenced material: sorted CD4+, CD8+, or CD8+CD57+ T cells (not recorded which) from PBMCs. These receptors all come from a human donor with aplastic anemia.

The chain has TRBV19 and TRBJ1-2; D is undetermined. Trimming took 7 bases from V and 0 from J, leaving 18 bases between them. CDR1 is LNHDA and CDR2 is SQIVND in the germline V gene (reference sequence). The CDR3 is made up of 16 amino acids. The CDR3 loop reads CASTQWEADPNYGYTF. CDR3 DNA sequence: TGTGCCAGTACCCAATGGGAGGCAGATCCTAACTATGGCTACACCTTC. The whole variable domain, remainder taken from reference TRBV19 and TRBJ1-2, is DGGITQSPKYLFRKEGQNVTLSCEQNLNHDAMYWYRQDPGQGLRLIYYSQIVNDFQKGDIAEGYSVSREKKESFPLTVTSAQKNPTAFYLCASTQWEADPNYGYTFGSGTRLTVV.

The V call is TRBV29-1, the J call TRBJ2-5; possible D gene TRBD2, 9 bases. V lost 7 bases and J lost 5, with 23 bases in between. Germline CDR1 reads SQVTM; CDR2 reads ANQGSEA. This CDR3 is built from 15 residues. The CDR3 loop reads CSARTGRGGRETQYF. The CDR3 DNA follows: TGCAGCGCCCGGACAGGGCGGGGGGGCCGGGAGACCCAGTACTTC.

This clonotype was picked up many times. CDR3 DNA: TGCAGCGTCCGGATAATCACTGAAGCTTTCTTT. Its protein product is CSVRIITEAFF. This chain links TRBV29-1 with TRBJ1-1, with unresolved D. V lost 6 bases and J lost 4, with 9 bases in between. CDR3 length equals 11 residues. CDR1 is SQVTM and CDR2 is ANQGSEA in the germline V gene.

J is TRBJ2-1 and V is TRBV4-1; D perhaps matches TRBD1 (6 bases). Germline CDR1 MGHRA, CDR2 YSYEKL. V dropped 5 bases and J dropped 6 bases, with 17 bases sitting between them. CDR3 size: 15 residues. CDR3 coding DNA: TGCGCCAGCAGCTTAGGGGGTGACATGGGCAATGAGCAGTTCTTC. As protein: CASSLGGDMGNEQFF.

The chain carries TRBV24-1 and TRBJ2-7; no clear D gene. Between the trimmed V and J ends, which lost 5 bases and 2 bases, there was a span of 15 bases. The germline V gene encodes CDR1 KGHDR and CDR2 SFDVKD. This CDR3 region has 15 residues. The CDR3 bases are TGTGCCACCAGTGCCCATAACGTGGGTGCCTACGAGCAGTACTTC. Translating it yields CATSAHNVGAYEQYF.

This rearrangement joins TRBV11-1 to TRBJ1-1, with D perhaps matching TRBD1 (5 bases). V lost 3 bases and J 1 base, leaving 15 bases between the germline ends. This CDR3 is built from 16 residues. Germline CDR1 reads SGHAT; CDR2 reads FQDESV (reference sequence). This chain's CDR3 is CASSLGGRGANTEAFF. CDR3 nucleotide sequence: TGTGCCAGCAGCTTGGGGGGTAGGGGAGCGAACACTGAAGCTTTCTTT.

This clonotype was picked up a small number of times. The gene calls are TRBV5-1 and TRBJ2-5, with D perhaps assigned TRBD1 or TRBD2 (5 bases each). The CDR3 consists of 14 residues. Looked up from germline, CDR1 is SGHRS and CDR2 is YFSETQ. Trimming stripped 0 bases from V and 3 bases from J, with 9 bases between. This chain's CDR3 is CASSLGWGKETQYF. CDR3 sequence (DNA): TGCGCCAGCAGCTTGGGATGGGGGAAAGAGACCCAGTACTTC.

In its sample, this clonotype was seen a few times. The chain employs TRBV6-1 and TRBJ2-1; 10 bases fit TRBD1. Unmatched junction bases numbered 8, after V lost 4 bases and J lost 5 bases. Germline-derived CDR1 and CDR2 are MNHNS and SASEGT. The CDR3 runs to 16 residues. The CDR3 sequence: CASSATGTGANNEQFF. The CDR3 DNA reads TGTGCCAGCAGTGCCACCGGGACAGGGGCAAACAATGAGCAGTTCTTC.

At least ten counts were recorded for this clonotype. The chain combines TRBV20-1 with TRBJ2-7; possibly TRBD2 for D (5 bases). The CDR3 runs to 13 residues. Germline CDR1 DFQATT, CDR2 SNEGSKA (reference sequence). Trimming removed 3 bases at V and 7 bases at J, with 16 bases between. The CDR3 loop reads CSASRDAPGEQYF. In nucleotides, the CDR3 is TGCAGTGCTAGTAGAGATGCTCCGGGGGAGCAGTACTTC.

This clonotype came up a few times. With a much larger clone just one base away, this may be a read error. The rearrangement uses TRBV12-3 or TRBV12-4 and TRBJ2-5; no definite D call. Between the trimmed V and J ends, which lost 6 bases and 4 bases, there was a span of 6 bases. This CDR3 comprises 11 residues. The CDR3 protein is CASSHRETQYF. In DNA, the CDR3 is TGTGCCAGCAGCCACAGAGAGACCCAGTACTTC.

This clonotype has more than one count but fewer than ten. A much larger clonotype is one base distant, so this may be a read error. The chain carries TRBV2 and TRBJ2-3, with D uncertain. From germline, CDR1 is SNHLY and CDR2 FYNNEI. Trimming took off 0 bases at V and 5 bases at J, with 3 bases between the two ends. The CDR3 consists of 12 residues. The CDR3 loop is CASSEAGDTQYF. CDR3 sequence (DNA): TGTGCCAGCAGTGAAGCGGGAGATACGCAGTATTTT.

This clonotype was counted between two and nine times. The rearrangement links TRBV19 to TRBJ2-3, with D unresolved. The CDR3 totals 12 residues. Trimming shortened V by 3 bases and J by 5 bases, and 6 bases separated the two germline ends. The germline V gene encodes CDR1 LNHDA and CDR2 SQIVND (reference sequence). CDR3 amino acids: CASSIMRDTQYF. CDR3 coding DNA: TGTGCCAGTAGTATTATGAGAGATACGCAGTATTTT.